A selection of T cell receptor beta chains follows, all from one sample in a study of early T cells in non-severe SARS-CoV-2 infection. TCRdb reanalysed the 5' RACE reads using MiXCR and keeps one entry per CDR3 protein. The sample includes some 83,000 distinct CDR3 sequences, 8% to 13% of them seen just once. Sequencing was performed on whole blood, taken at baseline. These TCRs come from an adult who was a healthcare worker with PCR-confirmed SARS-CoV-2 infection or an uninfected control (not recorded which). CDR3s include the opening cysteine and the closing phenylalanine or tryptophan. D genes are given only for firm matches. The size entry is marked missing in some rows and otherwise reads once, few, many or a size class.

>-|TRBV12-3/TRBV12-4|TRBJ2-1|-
CASRWTRDEQFF
TGTGCCAGCAGATGGACGAGGGATGAGCAGTTCTTC
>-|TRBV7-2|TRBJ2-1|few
CASSPDLSSYNEQFF
TGTGCCAGCAGTCCGGACTTGAGCTCCTACAATGAGCAGTTCTTC
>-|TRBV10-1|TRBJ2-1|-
CASSESARGEQFF
TGCGCCAGCAGTGAGTCCGCGAGGGGTGAGCAGTTCTTC
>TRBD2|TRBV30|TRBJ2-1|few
CAWSVTLGTSSYNEQFF
TGTGCCTGGAGTGTGACCCTCGGGACTAGCTCCTACAATGAGCAGTTCTTC
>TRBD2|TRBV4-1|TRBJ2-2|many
CASSQLAGRLRELFF
TGCGCCAGCAGCCAACTAGCGGGCCGGTTGCGGGAGCTGTTTTTT
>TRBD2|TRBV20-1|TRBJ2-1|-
CSATSGSGTSDSYNEQFF
TGCAGTGCTACCTCGGGTTCCGGGACTAGCGACTCCTACAATGAGCAGTTCTTC
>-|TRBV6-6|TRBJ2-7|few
CASGPGESSPHEQYF
TGTGCCAGCGGGCCTGGCGAATCCAGTCCCCACGAGCAGTACTTC
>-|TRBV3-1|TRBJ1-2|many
CASTLGVPLLSYGYTF
TGTGCCAGCACCCTCGGGGTCCCGCTGCTTTCCTATGGCTACACCTTC
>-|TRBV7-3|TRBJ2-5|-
CASSLGPLGSGYAQYF
TGTGCCAGCAGCTTGGGTCCCCTGGGGTCAGGGTACGCCCAGTACTTC
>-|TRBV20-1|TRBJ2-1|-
CSARAGTVRTPNEQFF
TGCAGTGCTAGGGCTGGGACCGTAAGAACTCCCAATGAGCAGTTCTTC
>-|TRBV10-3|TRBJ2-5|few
CAISEPGLAAETQYF
TGTGCCATCAGTGAACCGGGCCTCGCGGCGGAGACCCAGTACTTC
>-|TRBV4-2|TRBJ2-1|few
CASSQDYDGEQFF
TGTGCCAGCAGCCAAGATTACGACGGTGAGCAGTTCTTC
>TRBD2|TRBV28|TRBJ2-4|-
CASSLAGEYLHDIQYF
TGTGCCAGCAGTCTAGCGGGAGAATATTTGCATGACATTCAGTACTTC
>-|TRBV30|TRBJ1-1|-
CAWSGRSEAFF
TGTGCCTGGAGCGGGCGGAGCGAAGCTTTCTTT
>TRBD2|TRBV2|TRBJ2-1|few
CASRGGRDNEQFF
TGTGCCAGCAGGGGCGGGAGGGACAATGAGCAGTTCTTC
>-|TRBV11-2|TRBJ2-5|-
CASSLGQPQETQYF
TGTGCCAGCAGCCTGGGACAACCCCAAGAGACCCAGTACTTC
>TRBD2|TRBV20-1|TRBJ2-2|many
CSARGRGNTGELFF
TGCAGTGCTCGCGGGAGGGGGAACACCGGGGAGCTGTTTTTT
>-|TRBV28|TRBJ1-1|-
CASSSAVWGDGTEAFF
TGTGCCAGCAGTTCCGCCGTGTGGGGGGATGGTACTGAAGCTTTCTTT
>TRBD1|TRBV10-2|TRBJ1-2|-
CASWGQGYGYTF
TGCGCCAGCTGGGGACAGGGGTATGGCTACACCTTC
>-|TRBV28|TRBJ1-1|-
CASSSGGVTEAFF
TGTGCCAGCAGCTCCGGGGGGGTCACTGAAGCTTTCTTT
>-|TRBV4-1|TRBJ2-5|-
CASSQDGVGEETQYF
TGCGCCAGCAGCCAAGATGGGGTCGGAGAAGAGACCCAGTACTTC
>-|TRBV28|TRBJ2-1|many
CASSFKNEQFF
TGTGCCAGCAGTTTCAAAAATGAGCAGTTCTTC
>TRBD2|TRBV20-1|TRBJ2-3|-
CSATSRLAGSTDTQYF
TGCAGTGCTACCTCCCGACTAGCGGGAAGCACAGATACGCAGTATTTT
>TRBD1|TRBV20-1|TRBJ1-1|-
CRLRDRRNTEAFF
TGCAGACTCCGGGACAGGAGGAACACTGAAGCTTTCTTT
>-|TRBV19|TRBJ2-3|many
CASQGVAASTDTQYF
TGTGCCAGTCAAGGTGTGGCGGCTAGCACAGATACGCAGTATTTT
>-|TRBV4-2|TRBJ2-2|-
CASRDFNIGELFF
TGTGCCAGCAGGGACTTTAACATCGGGGAGCTGTTTTTT
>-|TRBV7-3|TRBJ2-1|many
CASSPSVGGSMGDEQFF
TGTGCCAGCAGCCCATCGGTAGGAGGGAGTATGGGCGATGAGCAGTTCTTC
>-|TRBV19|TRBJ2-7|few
CASSISRGEQYF
TGTGCCAGTAGTATTTCCCGGGGCGAGCAGTACTTC
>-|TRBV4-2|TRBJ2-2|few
CASSLEGDTGELFF
TGTGCCAGCAGCTTGGAAGGGGACACCGGGGAGCTGTTTTTT
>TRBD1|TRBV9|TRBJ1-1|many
CASSVATGVTEAFF
TGTGCCAGCAGCGTAGCTACAGGGGTCACTGAAGCTTTCTTT
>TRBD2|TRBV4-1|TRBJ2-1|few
CASSQVDGLGAGGPGEQFF
TGCGCCAGCAGCCAAGTTGATGGCTTGGGAGCGGGAGGGCCTGGTGAGCAGTTCTTC
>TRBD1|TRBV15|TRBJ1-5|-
CATSSQTGYRSNQPQHF
TGTGCCACCAGCAGCCAGACAGGGTATCGTAGCAATCAGCCCCAGCATTTT
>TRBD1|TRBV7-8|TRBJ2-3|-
CASSSQGPDTQYF
TGTGCCAGCAGCTCACAGGGGCCAGATACGCAGTATTTT
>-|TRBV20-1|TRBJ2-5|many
CSAKRQETQYF
TGCAGTGCGAAGCGGCAAGAGACCCAGTACTTC
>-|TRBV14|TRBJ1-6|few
CASSQGTGLIRSPLHF
TGTGCCAGCAGCCAAGGAACAGGACTGATTCGTTCACCCCTCCACTTT
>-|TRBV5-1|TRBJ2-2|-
CASSSDNTGELFF
TGCGCCAGCAGCTCCGACAACACCGGGGAGCTGTTTTTT
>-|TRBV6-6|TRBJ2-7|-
CASSPTPGPYYEQYF
TGTGCCAGCAGTCCGACTCCGGGACCTTACTACGAGCAGTACTTC
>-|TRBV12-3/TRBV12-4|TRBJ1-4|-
CASSPWAGRMTEAEKLFF
TGTGCCAGCAGTCCCTGGGCCGGTCGTATGACAGAAGCAGAAAAACTGTTTTTT
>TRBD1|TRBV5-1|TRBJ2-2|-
CASSLEGQGTSTGELFF
TGCGCCAGCAGCTTGGAGGGACAGGGGACATCGACCGGGGAGCTGTTTTTT
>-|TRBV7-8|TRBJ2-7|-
CASSSLPYEQYF
TGTGCCAGCAGCTCCCTTCCCTACGAGCAGTACTTC
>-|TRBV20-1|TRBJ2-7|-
CSARDADSFEQYF
TGCAGTGCTAGAGATGCGGACAGTTTCGAGCAGTACTTC
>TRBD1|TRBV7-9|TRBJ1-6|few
CASSPGTGGGRSYNSPLHF
TGTGCCAGCAGCCCTGGGACAGGGGGGGGCCGCTCCTATAATTCACCCCTCCACTTT
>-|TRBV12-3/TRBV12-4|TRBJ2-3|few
CATRRGDTQYF
TGTGCCACCCGCCGGGGGGATACGCAGTATTTT